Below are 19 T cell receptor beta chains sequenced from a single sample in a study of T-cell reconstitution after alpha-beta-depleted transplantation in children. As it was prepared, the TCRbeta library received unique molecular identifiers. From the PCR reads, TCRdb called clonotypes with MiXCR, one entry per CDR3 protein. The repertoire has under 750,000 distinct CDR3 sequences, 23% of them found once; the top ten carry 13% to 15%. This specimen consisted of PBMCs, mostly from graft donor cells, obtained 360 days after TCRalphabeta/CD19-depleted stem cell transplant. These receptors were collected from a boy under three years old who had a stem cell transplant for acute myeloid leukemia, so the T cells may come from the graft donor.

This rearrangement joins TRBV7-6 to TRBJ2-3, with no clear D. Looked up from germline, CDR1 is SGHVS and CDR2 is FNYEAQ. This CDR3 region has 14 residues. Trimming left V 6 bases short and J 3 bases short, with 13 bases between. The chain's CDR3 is CASSHGQRTDTQYF. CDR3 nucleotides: TGTGCCAGCAGTCACGGGCAGAGGACAGATACGCAGTATTTT. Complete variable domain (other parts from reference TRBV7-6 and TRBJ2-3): GAGVSQSPRYKVTKRGQDVALRCDPISGHVSLYWYRQALGQGPEFLTYFNYEAQQDKSGLPNDRFSAERPEGSISTLTIQRTEQRDSAMYRCASSHGQRTDTQYFGPGTRLTVL.

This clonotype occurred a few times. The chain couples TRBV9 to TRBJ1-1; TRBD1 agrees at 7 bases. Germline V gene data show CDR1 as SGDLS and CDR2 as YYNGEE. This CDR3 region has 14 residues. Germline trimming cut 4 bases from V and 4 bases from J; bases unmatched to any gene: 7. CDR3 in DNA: TGTGCCAGCAGCACGACAGGGACGGCCACTGAAGCTTTCTTT. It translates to CASSTTGTATEAFF.

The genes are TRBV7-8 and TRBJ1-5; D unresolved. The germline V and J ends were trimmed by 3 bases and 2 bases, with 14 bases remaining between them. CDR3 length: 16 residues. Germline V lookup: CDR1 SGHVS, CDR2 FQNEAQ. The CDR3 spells CASSFGRPVGNQPQHF. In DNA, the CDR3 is TGTGCCAGCAGCTTTGGCAGGCCCGTTGGCAATCAGCCCCAGCATTTT. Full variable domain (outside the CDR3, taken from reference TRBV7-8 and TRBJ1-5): GAGVSQSPRYKVAKRGQDVALRCDPISGHVSLFWYQQALGQGPEFLTYFQNEAQLDKSGLPSDRFFAERPEGSVSTLKIQRTQQEDSAVYLCASSFGRPVGNQPQHFGDGTRLSIL.

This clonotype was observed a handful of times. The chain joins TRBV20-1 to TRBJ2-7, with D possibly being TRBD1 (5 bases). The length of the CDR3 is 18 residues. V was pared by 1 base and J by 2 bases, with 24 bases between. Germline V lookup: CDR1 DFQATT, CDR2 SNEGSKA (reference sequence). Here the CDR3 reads CSARGFGAPDSLPYEQYF. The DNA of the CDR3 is TGCAGTGCTAGAGGCTTTGGCGCCCCCGACAGCCTTCCCTACGAGCAGTACTTC.

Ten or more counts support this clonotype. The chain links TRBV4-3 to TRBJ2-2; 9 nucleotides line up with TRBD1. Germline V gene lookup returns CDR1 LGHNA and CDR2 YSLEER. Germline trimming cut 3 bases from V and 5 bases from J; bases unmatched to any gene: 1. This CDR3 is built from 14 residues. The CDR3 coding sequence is TGCGCCAGCAGCCAGGACAGGGGAACCGGGGAGCTGTTTTTT. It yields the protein CASSQDRGTGELFF.

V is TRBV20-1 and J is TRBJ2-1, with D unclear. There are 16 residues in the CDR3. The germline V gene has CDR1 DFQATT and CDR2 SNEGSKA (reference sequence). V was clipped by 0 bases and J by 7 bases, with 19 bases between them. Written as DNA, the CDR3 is TGCAGTGCTAGAGATTTTGGCGCGTTCGAAGATAATGAGCAGTTCTTC. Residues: CSARDFGAFEDNEQFF.

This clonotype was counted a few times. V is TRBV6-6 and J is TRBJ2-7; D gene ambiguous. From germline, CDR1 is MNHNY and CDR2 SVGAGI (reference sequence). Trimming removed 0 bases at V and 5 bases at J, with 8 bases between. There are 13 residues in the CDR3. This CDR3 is CASSYSERHEQYV. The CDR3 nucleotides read TGTGCCAGCAGTTACTCGGAAAGGCACGAGCAGTACGTC.

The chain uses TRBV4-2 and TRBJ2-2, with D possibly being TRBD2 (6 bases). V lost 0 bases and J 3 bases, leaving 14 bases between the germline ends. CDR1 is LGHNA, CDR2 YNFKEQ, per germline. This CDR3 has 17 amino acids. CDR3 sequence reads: CASSQDLTSSYTGELFF. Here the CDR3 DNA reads TGTGCCAGCAGCCAAGATCTGACTAGTAGCTACACCGGGGAGCTGTTTTTT.

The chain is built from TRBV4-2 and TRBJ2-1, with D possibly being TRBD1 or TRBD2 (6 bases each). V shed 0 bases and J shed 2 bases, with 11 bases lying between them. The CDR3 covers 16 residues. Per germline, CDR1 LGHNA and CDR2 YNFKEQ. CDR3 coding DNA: TGTGCCAGCAGCCAAGAACTGGGGGGCACCTACAATGAGCAGTTCTTC. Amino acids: CASSQELGGTYNEQFF.

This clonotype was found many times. The CDR3 spells CASSHWRGNTGELFF. The CDR3, as DNA: TGTGCCAGCAGCCATTGGCGGGGGAACACCGGGGAGCTGTTTTTT. This rearrangement joins TRBV3-1 to TRBJ2-2; perhaps TRBD2 as D (6 bases). CDR1 and CDR2 from the germline V gene are LGHDT and YNNKEL (reference sequence). Between the trimmed V and J ends, which lost 3 bases and 1 base, there was a span of 9 bases. The CDR3 totals 15 residues.

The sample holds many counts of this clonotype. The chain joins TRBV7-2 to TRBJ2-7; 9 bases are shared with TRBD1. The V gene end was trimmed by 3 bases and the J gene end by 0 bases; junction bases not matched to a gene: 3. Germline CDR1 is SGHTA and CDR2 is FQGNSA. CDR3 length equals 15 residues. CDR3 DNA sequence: TGTGCCAGCAGCTTGTCGGGACAGGGCTCCTACGAGCAGTACTTC. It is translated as CASSLSGQGSYEQYF.

The CDR3 here is CASALRRGFSYEQYF. CDR3 bases: TGTGCCAGCGCACTAAGACGAGGGTTCTCCTACGAGCAGTACTTC. The chain joins TRBV27 to TRBJ2-7, with D tentatively TRBD2 (5 bases). The length of the CDR3 is 15 residues. Trimming left V 8 bases short and J 0 bases short, with 17 bases between. Germline CDR1 and CDR2: MNHEY and SMNVEV (reference sequence).

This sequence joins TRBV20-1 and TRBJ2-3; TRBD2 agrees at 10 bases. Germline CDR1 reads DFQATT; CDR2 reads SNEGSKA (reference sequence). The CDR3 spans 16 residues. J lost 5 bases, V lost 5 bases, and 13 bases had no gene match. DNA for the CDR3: TGCAGTGCTGAAACGCGGACTAGCGGAGTGGGAGATACGCAGTATTTT. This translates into CSAETRTSGVGDTQYF.

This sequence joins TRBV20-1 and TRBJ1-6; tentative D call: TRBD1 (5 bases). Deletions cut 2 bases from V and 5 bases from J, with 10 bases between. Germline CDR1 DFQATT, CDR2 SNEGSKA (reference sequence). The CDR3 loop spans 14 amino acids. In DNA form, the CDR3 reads TGCAGTGCTAGACGCCCCAGGGATAATTCACCCCTCCACTTT. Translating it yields CSARRPRDNSPLHF.

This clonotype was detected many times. CDR3 DNA: TGTGCCAGCAGTTTATGGGGAGACAATCAGCCCCAGCATTTT. Its translation is CASSLWGDNQPQHF. The V gene is TRBV12-3 or TRBV12-4, the J gene TRBJ1-5; no clear D. CDR3 length equals 14 residues. Deletions cut 2 bases from V and 3 bases from J, with 8 bases between.

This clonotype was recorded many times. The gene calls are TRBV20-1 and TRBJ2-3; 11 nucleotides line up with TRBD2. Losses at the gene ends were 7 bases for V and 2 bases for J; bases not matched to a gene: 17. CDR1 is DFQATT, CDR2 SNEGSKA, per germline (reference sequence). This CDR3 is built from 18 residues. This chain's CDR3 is CSVTNIGTSGIYTDTQYF. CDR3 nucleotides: TGCAGTGTTACGAATATAGGGACTAGCGGAATTTACACAGATACGCAGTATTTT.

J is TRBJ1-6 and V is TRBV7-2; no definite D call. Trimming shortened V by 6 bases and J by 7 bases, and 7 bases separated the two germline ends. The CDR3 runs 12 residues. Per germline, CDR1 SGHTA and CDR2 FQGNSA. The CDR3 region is CASRLRNSPLHF. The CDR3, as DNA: TGTGCCAGCAGACTCAGGAATTCACCCCTCCACTTT.

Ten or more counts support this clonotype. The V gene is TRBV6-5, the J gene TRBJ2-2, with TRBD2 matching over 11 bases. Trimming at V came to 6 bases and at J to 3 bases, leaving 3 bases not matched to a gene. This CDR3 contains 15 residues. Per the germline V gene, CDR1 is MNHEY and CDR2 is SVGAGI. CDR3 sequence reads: CASSLLAGDTGELFF. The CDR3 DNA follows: TGTGCCAGCAGCTTACTAGCGGGGGACACCGGGGAGCTGTTTTTT.

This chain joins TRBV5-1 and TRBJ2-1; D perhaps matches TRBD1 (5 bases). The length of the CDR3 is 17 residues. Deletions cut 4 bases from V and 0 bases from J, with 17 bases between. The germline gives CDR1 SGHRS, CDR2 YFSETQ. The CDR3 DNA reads TGCGCCAGCAGCCCGACAGATTCTTCAAGCTCCTACAATGAGCAGTTCTTC. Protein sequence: CASSPTDSSSSYNEQFF.